This TCR beta chain stems from a study of identifying expanded T cells in peripheral blood. Study results and limitations: About 1.2 clones differed between technical replicates, versus 16.4 and 19 over time.

With regard to this clone: Its antigen is unknown.

There are 16 residues in the CDR3. Germline V gene data show CDR1 as SGHRS and CDR2 as YFSETQ. Unmatched junction bases numbered 1, after V lost 0 bases and J lost 4 bases. Collection occurred without any documented infections or immune events in donors. The protocol was immunoSEQ multiplex PCR, while the TCRdb copy is restricted to in-frame clones and leaves out a portion. The table includes tens of thousands of clones, about 83% detected once. The chain carries TRBV5-1 and TRBJ2-2; 12 bases are shared with TRBD2. Input material: blood. The receptor comes from a person aged 18-69 years in good health. Written as DNA, the CDR3 is TGCGCCAGCAGCTTGGCGACTAGCGGGGGCACCGGGGAGCTGTTTTTT. Protein product: CASSLATSGGTGELFF.